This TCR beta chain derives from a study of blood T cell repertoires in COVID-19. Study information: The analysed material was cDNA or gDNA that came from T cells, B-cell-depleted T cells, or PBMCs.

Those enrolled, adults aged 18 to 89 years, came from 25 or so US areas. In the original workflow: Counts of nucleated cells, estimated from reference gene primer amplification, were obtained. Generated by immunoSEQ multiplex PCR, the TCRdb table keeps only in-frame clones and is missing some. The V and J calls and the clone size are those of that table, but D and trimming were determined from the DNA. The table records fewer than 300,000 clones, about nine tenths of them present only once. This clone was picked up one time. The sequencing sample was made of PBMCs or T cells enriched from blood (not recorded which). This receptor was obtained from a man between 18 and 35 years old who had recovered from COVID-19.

CDR3 residues: CASSPLRRDRAYNEQFF. As DNA, the CDR3 is TGTGCCAGCTCACCACTTAGACGGGACAGGGCTTATAATGAGCAGTTCTTC. The gene calls are TRBV18 and TRBJ2-1, with TRBD1 matching 9 bases. The ends lost 1 base at V and 7 bases at J; junction bases unmatched: 11. Germline V lookup: CDR1 KGHSH, CDR2 LQKENI. The CDR3 is 17 amino acids. The variable domain in full, completed from reference TRBV18 and TRBJ2-1, reads NAGVMQNPRHLVRRRGQEARLRCSPMKGHSHVYWYRQLPEEGLKFMVYLQKENIIDESGMPKERFSAEFPKEGPSILRIQQVVRGDSAAYFCASSPLRRDRAYNEQFFGPGTRLTVL.